One and the same sample provided the 8 T cell receptor beta chains below, sequenced in a study of CD8 T cells in ankylosing spondylitis. TCRdb redid the calling of the 5' RACE reads with MiXCR, one entry per CDR3 protein. The sample includes approximately 220,000 distinct CDR3 sequences, around 25% of them seen just once. Sequenced material: blood, either unsorted or a sorted T cell fraction (not recorded which). The receptors were sampled from a male donor with ankylosing spondylitis or in good health (not recorded which).

The chain links TRBV7-6 to TRBJ2-1, with D perhaps being TRBD1 or TRBD2 (6 bases each). The V and J ends lost 1 base and 5 bases respectively, with 15 bases between them. The CDR3 runs to 16 residues. CDR1 is SGHVS and CDR2 is FNYEAQ in the germline V gene. CDR3 region: CASSLVADRINNEQFF. CDR3 coding DNA: TGTGCCAGCAGCTTAGTAGCGGACAGAATTAACAATGAGCAGTTCTTC.

Worth noting for this clonotype: With a much larger clone just one base away, this may be a read error. The CDR3 DNA reads TGCTGTGCACGGACTAGCGGGGTCTACGAGCAGTACTTC. It specifies CCARTSGVYEQYF. V usage is TRBV20-1 and J usage is TRBJ2-7; 12 bases align to TRBD2. Germline lookup yields CDR1 DFQATT and CDR2 SNEGSKA (reference sequence). This CDR3 spans 13 amino acids.

For the CDR3, the DNA is TGTGCCAGCAGCCAACTGAGCGACTACGAGCAGTACTTC. This sequence encodes CASSQLSDYEQYF. The chain uses TRBV3-1 and TRBJ2-7; no reliable D call. CDR1 and CDR2 from the germline V gene are LGHDT and YNNKEL (reference sequence). With 2 bases removed from V and 3 bases from J, the gap between germline ends came to 8 bases. This CDR3 has 13 residues.

V is TRBV5-1 and J is TRBJ2-7; D is perhaps TRBD1 or TRBD2 (5 bases each). Germline V gene data show CDR1 as SGHRS and CDR2 as YFSETQ. Between the trimmed V and J ends, which lost 6 bases and 3 bases, there was a span of 19 bases. The CDR3 extends over 15 amino acids. This CDR3 is CASTHGTSYIYEQYF. The CDR3 bases are TGCGCCAGCACTCACGGGACCTCATATATCTACGAGCAGTACTTC.

This clonotype showed up just a few times. The J gene is TRBJ1-1, the V gene TRBV29-1; 7 bases are shared with TRBD1. Germline CDR1 reads SQVTM; CDR2 reads ANQGSEA. The CDR3 totals 13 residues. V trimming: 7 bases; J trimming: 5 bases; junction bases outside the gene matches: 10. In DNA form, the CDR3 reads TGCAGCGATGGACAGGCGGGGGAGACTGAAGCTTTCTTT. The encoded protein is CSDGQAGETEAFF.

This chain links TRBV7-2 with TRBJ1-6; D is perhaps TRBD1 (5 bases). Germline loops: CDR1 SGHTA, CDR2 FQGNSA. The CDR3 totals 14 residues. Trimming left V 1 base short and J 10 bases short, with 11 bases between. CDR3 residues: CASSLEWTTSPLHF. The CDR3 nucleotides read TGTGCCAGCAGCTTAGAGTGGACAACCTCACCCCTCCACTTT.

This clonotype was picked up a small number of times. DNA for the CDR3: TGCAGTGTTACCCGTCCCGGCCAGACGATGAACACTGAAGCTTTCTTT. Translated, it gives CSVTRPGQTMNTEAFF. This chain joins TRBV20-1 and TRBJ1-1; D call uncertain. This CDR3 contains 16 residues. V dropped 7 bases and J dropped 0 bases, with 21 bases sitting between them. Germline CDR1 reads DFQATT; CDR2 reads SNEGSKA (reference sequence).

This clonotype was detected many times. The chain recombines TRBV2 with TRBJ1-1; no definite D call. Looked up from germline, CDR1 is SNHLY and CDR2 is FYNNEI. V gave up 7 bases and J gave up 3 bases, with 18 bases separating them. The CDR3 runs to 15 residues. As DNA, the CDR3 is TGTGCCAGCATGGGTTTGTCGCAGGCGGACACTGAAGCTTTCTTT. This encodes CASMGLSQADTEAFF.